Only a few counts were recorded for the clone carrying this T cell receptor (beta chain). This sample is part of a study of radiation and T cells in renal cell carcinoma. The table came from immunoSEQ multiplex PCR; TCRdb's copy has only in-frame clones and leaves some out. The repertoire holds 15,000 or so clones, with approximately 56% as singletons. Indicated treatment: treatment-naive control, cytoreductive nephrectomy. The clonotype was recovered from a man aged 55 to 69 with renal cell carcinoma. The starting material was tumor tissue, obtained from a patient whose treatment was nephrectomy without radiotherapy.

The CDR3 nucleotides read TGTGCCATCAGTGAGGACACCTACAATGAGCAGTTCTTC. Its translation: CAISEDTYNEQFF. The chain recombines TRBV10-3 with TRBJ2-1; D not certain. CDR1 ENHRY and CDR2 SYGVKD come from the germline V gene. The CDR3 totals 13 residues. Trimming took 2 bases from V and 2 from J, leaving 4 bases between them.